The clone carrying this TCR beta chain was detected only a few times. Trimming at V came to 1 base and at J to 2 bases, leaving 1 base not matched to a gene. CDR1 is SEHNR and CDR2 is FQNEAQ in the germline V gene (reference sequence). The CDR3 runs to 16 residues. Using unique molecular identifiers, the investigators prepared the TCRbeta library. MiXCR was run by TCRdb on the PCR reads, yielding one entry per CDR3 protein. The repertoire holds 640,000 or so distinct CDR3 sequences, with roughly 17% as singletons. This sample is part of a study of T-cell reconstitution after alpha-beta-depleted transplantation in children.

The genes are TRBV7-9 and TRBJ2-1, with 11 bases identical to TRBD1. The sample in question was PBMCs from the stem cell graft donor, obtained from the stem cell graft. The source of this sequence is a human donor who donated a stem cell graft to a child with acute myeloid leukemia. CDR3 region: CASSLGGQGAYNEQFF. In DNA, the CDR3 is TGTGCCAGCAGCTTAGGGGGACAGGGGGCCTACAATGAGCAGTTCTTC.